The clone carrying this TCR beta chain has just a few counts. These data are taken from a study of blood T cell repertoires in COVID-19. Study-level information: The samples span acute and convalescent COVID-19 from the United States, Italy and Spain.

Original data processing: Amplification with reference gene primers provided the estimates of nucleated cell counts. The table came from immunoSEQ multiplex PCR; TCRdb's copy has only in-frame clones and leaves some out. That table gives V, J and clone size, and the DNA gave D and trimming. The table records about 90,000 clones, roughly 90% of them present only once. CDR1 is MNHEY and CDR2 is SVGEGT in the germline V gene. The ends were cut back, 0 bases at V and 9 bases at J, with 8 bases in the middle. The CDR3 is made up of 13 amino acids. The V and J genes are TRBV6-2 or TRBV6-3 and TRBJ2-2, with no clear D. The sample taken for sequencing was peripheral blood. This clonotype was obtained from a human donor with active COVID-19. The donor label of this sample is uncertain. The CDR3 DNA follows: TGTGCCAGCAGTTACTCGGAGACGAGGGAGCTGTTTTTT. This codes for CASSYSETRELFF.